This is a list of T cell receptor beta chains from one sample in a study of PD-1 blockade in classical Hodgkin lymphoma. The repertoire was sequenced with immunoSEQ multiplex PCR; TCRdb's copy has only in-frame clones and lacks some. The sample consists of about 28,000 clones, around four fifths of them appearing once. Source: peripheral blood mononuclear cells (PBMCs), taken before the second cycle of nivolumab. All receptors derive from a human donor with classical Hodgkin lymphoma. Each CDR3 is given with its conserved first and last residue. A D gene is named only where the DNA matches it firmly. Clone sizes are given selectively: once, few, many, or a class where the clone is expanded.

>NA|TRBV5-6|medium-sized|TRBJ1-1
CASSFRDGNTEAFF
TGTGCCAGCAGCTTCCGGGACGGAAACACTGAAGCTTTCTTT
>NA|TRBV19|NA|TRBJ1-2
CASSADSLAYGYTF
TGTGCCAGTAGTGCGGACAGCCTCGCCTATGGCTACACCTTC
>TRBD2|TRBV5-1|once|TRBJ2-3
CASSEGLATDTQYF
TGCGCCAGCAGCGAGGGACTAGCTACAGATACGCAGTATTTT
>TRBD1|TRBV7-2|NA|TRBJ1-2
CASSSTGGGGYTF
TGTGCCAGCAGCTCGACAGGGGGGGGTGGCTACACCTTC
>NA|TRBV30|once|TRBJ1-6
CACRPGRANSPLHF
TGTGCCTGTCGACCGGGCCGGGCGAATTCACCCCTCCACTTT
>TRBD2|TRBV7-9|once|TRBJ2-5
CASSASGGRKETQYF
TGTGCCAGCAGCGCCAGCGGGGGGCGTAAAGAGACCCAGTACTTC
>NA|TRBV9|few|TRBJ2-5
CASSLRGLVLETQYF
TGTGCCAGCAGCCTCAGGGGCCTGGTACTAGAGACCCAGTACTTC
>NA|TRBV2|few|TRBJ2-7
CASSESPSYEQYF
TGTGCCAGCAGTGAAAGCCCGTCCTACGAGCAGTACTTC
>TRBD1|TRBV6-5|NA|TRBJ2-7
CASTDPGQGTYEQYF
TGTGCCAGCACAGATCCGGGACAGGGGACCTACGAGCAGTACTTC
>TRBD2|TRBV12-5|once|TRBJ2-2
CASAIWRGGTGELFF
TGTGCTAGTGCCATATGGCGGGGGGGCACCGGGGAGCTGTTTTTT
>TRBD2|TRBV15|NA|TRBJ2-2
CATSGGLAGGAGELFF
TGTGCCACCAGCGGAGGACTAGCGGGGGGAGCAGGGGAGCTGTTTTTT
>NA|TRBV7-9|NA|TRBJ1-2
CASSLASGGYTF
TGTGCCAGCAGCTTAGCTTCAGGTGGCTACACCTTC
>NA|TRBV7-6|NA|TRBJ2-5
CASSGWTDGETQYF
TGTGCCAGCAGCGGATGGACAGATGGGGAGACCCAGTACTTC
>NA|TRBV5-1|NA|TRBJ2-2
CASSFYTGELFF
TGCGCCAGCAGCTTTTATACCGGGGAGCTGTTTTTT
>NA|TRBV7-2|NA|TRBJ1-2
CASSLATRGGGYTF
TGTGCCAGCAGCTTAGCGACAAGGGGAGGAGGCTACACCTTC
>NA|TRBV18|NA|TRBJ1-2
CASSPALPPDFYGYTF
TGTGCCAGCTCACCAGCCCTCCCTCCGGACTTTTATGGCTACACCTTC
>NA|TRBV7-9|NA|TRBJ1-2
CASSLEGHGYTF
TGTGCCAGCAGCTTAGAGGGGCATGGCTACACCTTC